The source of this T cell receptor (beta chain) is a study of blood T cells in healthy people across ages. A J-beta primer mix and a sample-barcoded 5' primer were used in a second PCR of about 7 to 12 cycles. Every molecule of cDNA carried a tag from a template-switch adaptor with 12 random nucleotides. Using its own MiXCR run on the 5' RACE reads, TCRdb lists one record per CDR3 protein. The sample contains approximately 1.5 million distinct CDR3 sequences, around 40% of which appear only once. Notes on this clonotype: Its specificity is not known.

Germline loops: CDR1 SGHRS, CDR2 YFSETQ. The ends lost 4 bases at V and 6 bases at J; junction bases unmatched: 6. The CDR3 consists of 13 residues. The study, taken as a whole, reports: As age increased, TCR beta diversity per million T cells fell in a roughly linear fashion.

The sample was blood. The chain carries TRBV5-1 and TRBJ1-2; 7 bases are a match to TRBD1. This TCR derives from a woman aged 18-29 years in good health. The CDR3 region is CASSVQGRDGYTF. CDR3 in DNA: TGCGCCAGCAGCGTACAGGGGCGCGATGGCTACACCTTC.